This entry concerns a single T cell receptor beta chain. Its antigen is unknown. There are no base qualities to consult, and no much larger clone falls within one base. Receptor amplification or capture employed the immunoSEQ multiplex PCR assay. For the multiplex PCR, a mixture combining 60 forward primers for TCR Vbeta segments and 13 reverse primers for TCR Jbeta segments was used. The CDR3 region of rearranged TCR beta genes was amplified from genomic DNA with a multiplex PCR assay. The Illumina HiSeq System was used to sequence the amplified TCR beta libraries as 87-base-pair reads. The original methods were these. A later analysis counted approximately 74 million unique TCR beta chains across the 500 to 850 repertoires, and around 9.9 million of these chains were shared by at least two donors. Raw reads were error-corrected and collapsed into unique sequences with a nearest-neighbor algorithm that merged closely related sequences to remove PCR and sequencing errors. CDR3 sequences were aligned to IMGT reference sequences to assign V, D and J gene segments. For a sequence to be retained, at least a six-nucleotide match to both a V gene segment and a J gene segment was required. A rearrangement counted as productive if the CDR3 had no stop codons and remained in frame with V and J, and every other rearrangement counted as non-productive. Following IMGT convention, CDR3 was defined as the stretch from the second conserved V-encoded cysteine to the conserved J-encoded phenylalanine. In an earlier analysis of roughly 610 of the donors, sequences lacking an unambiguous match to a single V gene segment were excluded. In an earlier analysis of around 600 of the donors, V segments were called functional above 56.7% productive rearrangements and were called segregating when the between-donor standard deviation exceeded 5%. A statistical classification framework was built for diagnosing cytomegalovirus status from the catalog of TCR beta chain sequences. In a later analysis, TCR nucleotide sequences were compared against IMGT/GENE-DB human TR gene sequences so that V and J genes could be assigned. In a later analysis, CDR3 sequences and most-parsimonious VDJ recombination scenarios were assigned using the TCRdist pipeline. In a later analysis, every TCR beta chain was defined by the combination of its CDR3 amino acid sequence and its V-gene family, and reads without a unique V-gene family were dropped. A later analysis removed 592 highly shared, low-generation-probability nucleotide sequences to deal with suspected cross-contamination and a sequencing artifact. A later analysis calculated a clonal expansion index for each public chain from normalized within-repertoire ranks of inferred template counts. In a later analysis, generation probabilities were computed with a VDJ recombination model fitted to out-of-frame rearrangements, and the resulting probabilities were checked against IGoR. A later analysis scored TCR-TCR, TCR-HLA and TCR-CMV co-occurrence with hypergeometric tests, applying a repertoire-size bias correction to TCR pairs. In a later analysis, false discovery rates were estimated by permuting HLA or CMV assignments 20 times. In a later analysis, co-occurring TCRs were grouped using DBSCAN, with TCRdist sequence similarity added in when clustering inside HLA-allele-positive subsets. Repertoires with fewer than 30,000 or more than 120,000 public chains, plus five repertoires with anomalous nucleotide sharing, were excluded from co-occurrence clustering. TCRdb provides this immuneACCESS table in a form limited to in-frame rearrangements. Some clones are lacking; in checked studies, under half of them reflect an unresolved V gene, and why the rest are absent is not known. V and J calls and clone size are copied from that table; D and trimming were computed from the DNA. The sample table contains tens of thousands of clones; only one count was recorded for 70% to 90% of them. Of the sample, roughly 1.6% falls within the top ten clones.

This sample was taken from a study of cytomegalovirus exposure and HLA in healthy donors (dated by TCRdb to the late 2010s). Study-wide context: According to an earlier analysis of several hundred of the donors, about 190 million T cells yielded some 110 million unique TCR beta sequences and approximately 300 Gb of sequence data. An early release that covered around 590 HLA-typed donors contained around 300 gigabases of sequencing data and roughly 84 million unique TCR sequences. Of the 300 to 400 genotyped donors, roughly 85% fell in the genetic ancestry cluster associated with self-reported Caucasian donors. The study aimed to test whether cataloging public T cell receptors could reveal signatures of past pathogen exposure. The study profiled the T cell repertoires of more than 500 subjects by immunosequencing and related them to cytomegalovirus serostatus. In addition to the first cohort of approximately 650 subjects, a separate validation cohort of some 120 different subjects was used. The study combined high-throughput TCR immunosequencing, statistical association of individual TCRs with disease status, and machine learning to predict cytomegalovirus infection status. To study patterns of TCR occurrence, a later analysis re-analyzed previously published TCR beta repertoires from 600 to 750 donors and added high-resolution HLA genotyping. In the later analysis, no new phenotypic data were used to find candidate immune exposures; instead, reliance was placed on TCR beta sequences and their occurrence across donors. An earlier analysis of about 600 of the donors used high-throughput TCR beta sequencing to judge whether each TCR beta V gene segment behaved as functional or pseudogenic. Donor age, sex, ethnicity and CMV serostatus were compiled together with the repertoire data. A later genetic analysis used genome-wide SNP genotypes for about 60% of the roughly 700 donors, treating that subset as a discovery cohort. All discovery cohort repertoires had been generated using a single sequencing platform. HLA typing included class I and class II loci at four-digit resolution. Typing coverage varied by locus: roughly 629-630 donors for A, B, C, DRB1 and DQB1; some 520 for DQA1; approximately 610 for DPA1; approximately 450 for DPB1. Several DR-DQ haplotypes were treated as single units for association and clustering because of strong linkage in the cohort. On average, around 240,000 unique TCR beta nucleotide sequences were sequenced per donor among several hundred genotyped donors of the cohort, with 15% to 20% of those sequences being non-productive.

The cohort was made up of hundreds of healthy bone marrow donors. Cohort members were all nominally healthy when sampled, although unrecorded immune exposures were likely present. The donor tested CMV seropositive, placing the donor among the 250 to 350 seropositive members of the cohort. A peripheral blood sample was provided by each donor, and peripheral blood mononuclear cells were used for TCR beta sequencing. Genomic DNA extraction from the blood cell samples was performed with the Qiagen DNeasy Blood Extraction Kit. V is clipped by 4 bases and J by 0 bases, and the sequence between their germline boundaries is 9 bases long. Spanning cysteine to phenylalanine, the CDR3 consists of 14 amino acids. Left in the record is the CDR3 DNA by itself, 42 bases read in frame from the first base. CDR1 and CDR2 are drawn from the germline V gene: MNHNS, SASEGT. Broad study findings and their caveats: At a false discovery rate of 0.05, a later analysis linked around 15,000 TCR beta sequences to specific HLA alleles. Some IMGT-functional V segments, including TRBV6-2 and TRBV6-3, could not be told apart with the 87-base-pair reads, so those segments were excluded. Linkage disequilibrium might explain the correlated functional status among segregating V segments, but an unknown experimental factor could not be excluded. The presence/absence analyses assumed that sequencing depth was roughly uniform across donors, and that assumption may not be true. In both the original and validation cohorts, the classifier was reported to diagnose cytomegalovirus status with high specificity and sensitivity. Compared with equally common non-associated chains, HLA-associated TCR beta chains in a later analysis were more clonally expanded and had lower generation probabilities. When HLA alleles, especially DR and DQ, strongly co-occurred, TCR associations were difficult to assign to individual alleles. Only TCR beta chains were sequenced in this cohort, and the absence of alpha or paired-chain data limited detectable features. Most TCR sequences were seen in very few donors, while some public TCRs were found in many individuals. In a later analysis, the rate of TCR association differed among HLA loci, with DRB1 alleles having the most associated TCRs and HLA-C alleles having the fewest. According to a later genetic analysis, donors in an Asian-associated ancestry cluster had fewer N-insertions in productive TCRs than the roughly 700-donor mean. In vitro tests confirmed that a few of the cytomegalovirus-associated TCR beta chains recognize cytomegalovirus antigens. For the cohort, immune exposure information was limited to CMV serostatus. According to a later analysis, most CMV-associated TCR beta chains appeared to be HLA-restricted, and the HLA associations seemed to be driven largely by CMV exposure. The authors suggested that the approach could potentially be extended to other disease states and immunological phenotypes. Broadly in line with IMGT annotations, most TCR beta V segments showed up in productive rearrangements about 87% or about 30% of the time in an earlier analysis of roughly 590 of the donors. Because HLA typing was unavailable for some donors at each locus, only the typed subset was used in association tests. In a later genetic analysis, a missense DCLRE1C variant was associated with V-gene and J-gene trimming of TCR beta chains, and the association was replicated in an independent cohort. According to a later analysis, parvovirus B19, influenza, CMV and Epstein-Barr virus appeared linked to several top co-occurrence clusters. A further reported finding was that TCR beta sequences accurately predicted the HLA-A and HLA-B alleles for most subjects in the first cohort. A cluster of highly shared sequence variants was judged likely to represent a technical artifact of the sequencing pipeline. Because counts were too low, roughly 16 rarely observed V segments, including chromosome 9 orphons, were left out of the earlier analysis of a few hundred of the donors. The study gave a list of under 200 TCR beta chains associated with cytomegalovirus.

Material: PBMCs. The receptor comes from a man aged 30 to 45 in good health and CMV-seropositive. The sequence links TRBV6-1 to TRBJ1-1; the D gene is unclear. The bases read TGTGCCAGCAGTGTACAGCTCATGAACACTGAAGCTTTCTTT. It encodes CASSVQLMNTEAFF.